Listed here are 28 T cell receptor beta chains from one sample, sequenced in a study of cytomegalovirus exposure and HLA in healthy donors. The PCR was carried out with 60 Vbeta primers and 13 Jbeta primers. Produced via immunoSEQ multiplex PCR; TCRdb's table is partial and in-frame only. The table lists around 130,000 clones, roughly 80% of them singletons, with 1.4% to 1.5% in the top ten. Input material: PBMCs. All receptors derive from a woman in her late teens or twenties in good health and CMV-seronegative.

The chain is built from TRBV9 and TRBJ2-7; 9 bases are shared with TRBD1. The CDR3 extends over 15 amino acids. Per the germline V gene, CDR1 is SGDLS and CDR2 is YYNGEE. The V and J ends lost 4 bases and 1 base, in that order; junction bases with no gene match: 6. CDR3: CASSPLGTGSYEQYF. The CDR3 region has the DNA TGTGCCAGCAGCCCCTTGGGGACAGGGTCCTACGAGCAGTACTTC.

This clone was seen only a few times. The gene calls are TRBV19 and TRBJ2-1; 12 positions agree with TRBD1. V shed 4 bases and J 12 bases; nucleotides not matched to a gene: 7. This CDR3 is built from 14 residues. CDR1 and CDR2 (germline): LNHDA, SQIVND (reference sequence). The CDR3 nucleotides are TGTGCCAGTAGTAGGGGACAGGGGGCGATGGGGCAGTTCTTC. Translated, it gives CASSRGQGAMGQFF.

The V and J genes are TRBV7-3 and TRBJ1-1; perhaps TRBD1 as D (5 bases). There are 13 residues in the CDR3. Between the trimmed V and J ends, which lost 3 bases and 5 bases, there was a span of 10 bases. Germline values: CDR1 SGHTA, CDR2 FQGTGA. DNA for the CDR3: TGTGCCAGCAGCTTCCAGGGCCTGACTGAAGCTTTCTTT. This sequence encodes CASSFQGLTEAFF.

This rearrangement joins TRBV30 to TRBJ2-5, with 7 bases matching TRBD1. The CDR3 extends over 12 amino acids. Per the germline V gene, CDR1 is GTSNPN and CDR2 is SVGIG (reference sequence). With V trimmed by 2 bases and J by 5 bases, 2 bases remained unmatched. DNA for the CDR3: TGTGCCTGGAGTACAGGGGCCGAGACCCAGTACTTC. This sequence encodes CAWSTGAETQYF.

The rearrangement links TRBV13 to TRBJ2-1; 14 bases align to TRBD2. This CDR3 has 18 amino acids. Germline V gene data show CDR1 as PRHDT and CDR2 as FYEKMQ (reference sequence). The ends lost 3 bases at V and 0 bases at J; junction bases unmatched: 4. The chain's CDR3 is CASSLRTSGGFSYNEQFF. The CDR3 bases are TGTGCCAGCAGCTTGAGGACTAGCGGGGGGTTCTCCTACAATGAGCAGTTCTTC.

This chain links TRBV19 with TRBJ2-7; 9 bases line up with TRBD1. The CDR3 consists of 15 residues. CDR1 and CDR2 (germline): LNHDA, SQIVND (reference sequence). Germline trimming cut 4 bases from V and 3 bases from J; bases unmatched to any gene: 7. The CDR3 DNA sequence: TGTGCCAGTAGTACCGACAGGGGGACCTACTACGAGCAGTACTTC. Residues: CASSTDRGTYYEQYF. Complete variable domain (other parts from reference TRBV19 and TRBJ2-7): DGGITQSPKYLFRKEGQNVTLSCEQNLNHDAMYWYRQDPGQGLRLIYYSQIVNDFQKGDIAEGYSVSREKKESFPLTVTSAQKNPTAFYLCASSTDRGTYYEQYFGPGTRLTVT.

The rearrangement uses TRBV5-1 and TRBJ2-5; no definite D call. With the DNA end fitting TRBJ2-7 better, the J assignment may be wrong. Germline CDR1 is SGHRS and CDR2 is YFSETQ. The CDR3 covers 14 residues. CDR3 DNA sequence: TGCGCCAGCAGCTTGGCTCCTGGAGCCAACGAGCAGTACTTC. Translating it yields CASSLAPGANEQYF.

The CDR3 DNA sequence: TGTGCCAGCAGCTTAATCACCAACGGGAGGGTCGGGAATGAGCAGTTCTTC. Encoded protein: CASSLITNGRVGNEQFF. The genes are TRBV11-2 and TRBJ2-1; 8 nucleotides align to TRBD2. V lost 2 bases to trimming and J lost 7 bases; unmatched junction nucleotides: 13. CDR1 SGHAT and CDR2 FQNNGV come from the germline V gene. The CDR3 has 17 residues.

This chain connects TRBV19 to TRBJ2-1, with 15 bases that match TRBD2. V lost 8 bases, J lost 6 bases, and 11 bases stayed unmatched. This CDR3 has 17 residues. Germline assignment: CDR1 LNHDA and CDR2 SQIVND (reference sequence). In nucleotides, the CDR3 is TGTGCCAGTCGTACCCCCGGGACTAGCGGGAGGAGCAATGAGCAGTTCTTC. Translation gives CASRTPGTSGRSNEQFF.

The V call is TRBV19, the J call TRBJ2-3; 9 bases line up with TRBD2. This CDR3 region has 15 residues. Germline-derived CDR1 and CDR2 are LNHDA and SQIVND (reference sequence). Trimming removed 7 bases from V and 3 bases from J; junction bases left unmatched: 8. The DNA of the CDR3 is TGTGCCAGTACCGTAGCGGGAGTAATAACAGATACGCAGTATTTT. Protein sequence: CASTVAGVITDTQYF.

This clone was seen a handful of times. The chain carries TRBV5-1 and TRBJ2-5; TRBD2 aligns across 8 bases. The CDR3 is 15 amino acids. Germline loops: CDR1 SGHRS, CDR2 YFSETQ. Trimming took 4 bases from V and 2 from J; bases not matched to a gene: 7. CDR3 sequence (DNA): TGCGCCAGCAGCCCCAGCGGGGGACTACAAGAGACCCAGTACTTC. As protein: CASSPSGGLQETQYF.

This chain joins TRBV19 and TRBJ1-1, with 8 bases that match TRBD1. CDR1 and CDR2 from the germline V gene are LNHDA and SQIVND (reference sequence). The CDR3 loop spans 15 amino acids. J lost 1 base, V lost 7 bases, and 8 bases had no gene match. This CDR3 is CASIPPGTGNTEAFF. The CDR3 coding sequence is TGTGCCAGTATTCCCCCCGGGACAGGGAACACTGAAGCTTTCTTT. Supplemented by reference TRBV19 and TRBJ1-1, the full variable domain reads DGGITQSPKYLFRKEGQNVTLSCEQNLNHDAMYWYRQDPGQGLRLIYYSQIVNDFQKGDIAEGYSVSREKKESFPLTVTSAQKNPTAFYLCASIPPGTGNTEAFFGQGTRLTVV.

The rearrangement links TRBV5-1 to TRBJ2-3, with 10 bases that match TRBD2. Trimming removed 2 bases from V and 1 base from J; junction bases left unmatched: 7. This CDR3 region has 17 residues. Per the germline V gene, CDR1 is SGHRS and CDR2 is YFSETQ. Here the CDR3 reads CASSFFTGTSGTDTQYF. CDR3 bases: TGCGCCAGCAGCTTTTTCACCGGGACTAGCGGCACAGATACGCAGTATTTT.

The V gene is TRBV6-1, the J gene TRBJ2-7; TRBD2 aligns across 11 bases. The CDR3 spans 18 residues. With V trimmed by 0 bases and J by 2 bases, 9 bases remained unmatched. The germline CDR1 and CDR2 sequences are MNHNS and SASEGT. In nucleotides, the CDR3 is TGTGCCAGCAGTGAAGCGCTCTTTCTAGCGGGGGGTGCCTACGAGCAGTACTTC. Translation: CASSEALFLAGGAYEQYF.

For this clone: At one end, the junction sequence differs from germline, possibly due to a read error. The gene calls are TRBV7-2 and TRBJ2-1; D not certain. The CDR3 is made up of 15 amino acids. Germline V CDR1 and CDR2: SGHTA, FQGNSA. CDR3 sequence (DNA): TGTGCCAGCAGCCCCCGCGGAGCCGCATTCAATGAGCGGTTCTTC. Protein product: CASSPRGAAFNERFF.

This clone came up once. V usage is TRBV5-6 and J usage is TRBJ2-2; 13 bases are shared with TRBD2. Germline V gene data show CDR1 as SGHDT and CDR2 as YYEEEE. Trimming cost V 4 bases and J 8 bases; bases outside gene matches: 17. The CDR3 sequence is 19 residues long. In DNA, the CDR3 is TGTGCCAGCAGCCTGGGACTAGCGGGGAAGGGGGTCCGTTCAGGGGAGCTGTTTTTT. The encoded protein is CASSLGLAGKGVRSGELFF.

This clone came up a few times. V is TRBV11-2 and J is TRBJ2-7, with a tentative D call TRBD1 (7 bases). The CDR3 length is 17 residues. Germline CDR1 is SGHAT and CDR2 is FQNNGV. V was clipped by 1 base and J by 2 bases, with 18 bases between them. Here the CDR3 reads CASSLGNLAGQTYEQYF. CDR3 bases: TGTGCCAGCAGCTTAGGTAACTTGGCGGGACAGACCTACGAGCAGTACTTC.

This chain connects TRBV11-2 to TRBJ2-7, with D possibly TRBD2 on 6 matching bases. CDR3 length equals 15 residues. The germline gives CDR1 SGHAT, CDR2 FQNNGV. Trimming pared 4 bases from V and 6 bases from J, leaving 19 bases between. In DNA, the CDR3 is TGTGCCAGCAGCTCCCTTAGCGGCGGGTGCGTCGAGCAGTACTTC. Its protein product is CASSSLSGGCVEQYF.

This chain links TRBV6-4 with TRBJ2-6; a possible D gene is TRBD1 (6 bases). The CDR3 length is 15 residues. Trimming shortened V by 3 bases and J by 1 base, and 7 bases separated the two germline ends. Germline-derived CDR1 and CDR2 are MRHNA and SNTAGT. As DNA, the CDR3 is TGTGCCAGCAGTGAAGGGGGATCTGGGGCCAACGTCCTGACTTTC. Translating gives CASSEGGSGANVLTF.

The V and J genes are TRBV13 and TRBJ2-5, with 10 bases fitting TRBD2. The end of the DNA aligns better with TRBJ2-7, so the J call may be wrong. There are 14 residues in the CDR3. Germline loops: CDR1 PRHDT, CDR2 FYEKMQ (reference sequence). The DNA of the CDR3 is TGTGCCAGCAGCTCCCTAGCGGGGGCCGGCGAGCAGTACTTC. This gives the protein CASSSLAGAGEQYF.

The rearrangement links TRBV5-1 to TRBJ1-2; 9 positions agree with TRBD1. Trimming cost V 3 bases and J 12 bases; bases outside gene matches: 12. The germline V gene encodes CDR1 SGHRS and CDR2 YFSETQ. The CDR3 runs to 14 residues. In nucleotides, the CDR3 is TGCGCCAGCAGCTCAGGGGGGACAGGGAATATCCACACCTTC. Translating gives CASSSGGTGNIHTF.

Written as DNA, the CDR3 is TGTGCCAGTAGTATTCCCCACAGGGGGAACACTGAAGCTTTCTTT. Protein: CASSIPHRGNTEAFF. The chain employs TRBV19 and TRBJ1-1; 7 bases line up with TRBD1. Germline loops: CDR1 LNHDA, CDR2 SQIVND (reference sequence). V shed 3 bases, J shed 1 base, and the junction held 5 bases outside the gene matches. This CDR3 contains 15 residues.

This clone was detected only a few times. The J gene is TRBJ2-1, the V gene TRBV5-6; 7 nucleotides agree with TRBD1. This CDR3 is built from 16 residues. The V and J ends lost 1 base and 4 bases, in that order; junction bases with no gene match: 8. Germline CDR1 is SGHDT and CDR2 is YYEEEE. The CDR3 nucleotides read TGTGCCAGCAGCTTGAAGGGGGCGGTTGAATACAATGAGCAGTTCTTC. Translating it yields CASSLKGAVEYNEQFF.

This clone was found a few times. The CDR3 spells CASSPQRPGDTF. The CDR3 region has the DNA TGTGCCAGCTCACCCCAGCGACCCGGGGACACCTTC. The chain recombines TRBV18 with TRBJ1-2; no reliable D call. Germline V gene lookup returns CDR1 KGHSH and CDR2 LQKENI. The CDR3 runs to 12 residues. Trimming stripped 3 bases from V and 12 bases from J, with 14 bases between.

In its sample, this clone was seen once. This chain connects TRBV7-9 to TRBJ2-7; TRBD1 agrees at 10 bases. Losses at the gene ends were 3 bases for V and 2 bases for J; bases not matched to a gene: 13. The length of the CDR3 is 18 residues. Germline assignment: CDR1 SEHNR and CDR2 FQNEAQ (reference sequence). The CDR3 protein is CASSFYPIDRGRTYEQYF. The CDR3 nucleotides read TGTGCCAGCAGCTTCTATCCGATCGACAGGGGGCGAACCTACGAGCAGTACTTC.

The chain uses TRBV14 and TRBJ2-2; 9 bases match TRBD1. The CDR3 covers 15 residues. V trimming: 5 bases; J trimming: 2 bases; junction bases outside the gene matches: 3. The V gene's germline CDR1 is SGHDN and CDR2 FVKESK. The CDR3 reads CASSGDRENTGELFF. The CDR3 DNA sequence: TGTGCCAGCAGCGGGGACAGGGAAAACACCGGGGAGCTGTTTTTT.

The CDR3 loop reads CADKQGRGTDTQYF. In DNA, the CDR3 is TGTGCCGACAAACAGGGCCGGGGCACAGATACGCAGTATTTT. J is TRBJ2-3 and V is TRBV2; D is possibly TRBD1 (6 bases). The CDR3 extends over 14 amino acids. Germline V lookup: CDR1 SNHLY, CDR2 FYNNEI. V lost 11 bases and J 1 base, leaving 16 bases between the germline ends.

The chain couples TRBV5-8 to TRBJ1-1; 7 bases map to TRBD1. V lost 1 base to trimming and J lost 0 bases; unmatched junction nucleotides: 9. Germline-derived CDR1 and CDR2 are SGHTS and YDEGEE. The CDR3 is 17 amino acids. The CDR3 spells CASSLTRGTELNTEAFF. The DNA of the CDR3 is TGTGCCAGCAGCTTGACCAGGGGGACAGAATTGAACACTGAAGCTTTCTTT.